The source of this T cell receptor beta chain is a study of T cell changes during pregnancy in multiple sclerosis. The CDR3 is 14 residues long. Trimming took off 0 bases at V and 5 bases at J, with 12 bases between the two ends. In germline, CDR1 is SGDLS, CDR2 YYNGEE. This table comes from immunoSEQ multiplex PCR, and its TCRdb copy is limited to in-frame clones, with some not included. The repertoire has 25,000 to 40,000 clones, about 89% of them found once; the top ten carry 6% to 7.5%. The chain has TRBV9 and TRBJ2-7; D may be TRBD1 (5 bases). The receptor was isolated from a female donor with multiple sclerosis, enrolled in a pregnancy study. The specimen was CD8+ T cells from peripheral blood mononuclear cells, collected in the second trimester of pregnancy. The CDR3 region is CASSVVGAPHEQYF. The DNA for the CDR3 is TGTGCCAGCAGCGTAGTAGGGGCCCCCCACGAGCAGTACTTC.